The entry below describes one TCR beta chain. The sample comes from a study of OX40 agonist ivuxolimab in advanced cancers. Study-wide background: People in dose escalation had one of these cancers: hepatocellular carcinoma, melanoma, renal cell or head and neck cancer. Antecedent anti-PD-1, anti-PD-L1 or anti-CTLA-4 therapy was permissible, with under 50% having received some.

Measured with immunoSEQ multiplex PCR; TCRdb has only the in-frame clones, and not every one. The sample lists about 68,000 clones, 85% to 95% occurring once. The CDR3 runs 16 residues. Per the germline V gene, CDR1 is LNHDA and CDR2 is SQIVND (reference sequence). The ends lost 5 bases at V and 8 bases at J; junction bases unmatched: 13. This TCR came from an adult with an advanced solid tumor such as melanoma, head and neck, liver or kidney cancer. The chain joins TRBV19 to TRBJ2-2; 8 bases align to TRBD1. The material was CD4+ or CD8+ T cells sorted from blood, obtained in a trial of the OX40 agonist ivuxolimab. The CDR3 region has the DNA TGTGCCAGTAGTCCGGATGGGACAGGTTTGATTGGGGAGCTGTTTTTT. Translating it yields CASSPDGTGLIGELFF. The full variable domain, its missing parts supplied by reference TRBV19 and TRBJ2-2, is DGGITQSPKYLFRKEGQNVTLSCEQNLNHDAMYWYRQDPGQGLRLIYYSQIVNDFQKGDIAEGYSVSREKKESFPLTVTSAQKNPTAFYLCASSPDGTGLIGELFFGEGSRLTVL.